Listed below are T cell receptor beta chains from one sample, sequenced in a study of cytomegalovirus exposure and HLA in healthy donors. TCRdb's table, derived via immunoSEQ multiplex PCR, lists solely in-frame clones and lacks some. This sample yields 90,000 to 150,000 clones, of which 76% are seen a single time; about 16% belongs to the top ten. Input material: PBMCs. The receptor source for this set is a man aged 50 to 59 in good health and CMV-seropositive. The CDR3 runs from the conserved cysteine through the conserved F or W. D genes are given only for firm matches. The listing skips clone size in some rows; elsewhere it reads once, few, many or a size class.

D	V	J	size	DNA	CDR3
-	TRBV5-8	TRBJ1-3	once	TGTGCCAGCAGCCGACAGCTTCGAGGAAACACCATATATTTT	CASSRQLRGNTIYF
-	TRBV7-2	TRBJ1-2	-	TGTGCCAGCACCTTGACAACGTATGGCTACACCTTC	CASTLTTYGYTF
-	TRBV6-1	TRBJ1-5	few	TGTGCCAGCATCCGGTTTGGGCCCGGTCAGCCCCAGCATTTT	CASIRFGPGQPQHF
TRBD2	TRBV27	TRBJ2-1	once	TGTGCCAGCAGTCCCCCCCGTGGACTAGCGGGAGTGTATGAGCAGTTCTTC	CASSPPRGLAGVYEQFF
TRBD2	TRBV19	TRBJ2-7	once	TGTGCCAGTAGTAACCCTCCGGGACTATCCTACGAGCAGTACTTC	CASSNPPGLSYEQYF
-	TRBV4-3	TRBJ1-1	-	TGCGCCAGCAGCCTAGGAGGGGTGAACACTGAAGCTTTCTTT	CASSLGGVNTEAFF
TRBD1	TRBV6-5	TRBJ1-1	-	TGTGCCAGCAGTTTGCAGGGGGCAGGCACTGAAGCTTTCTTT	CASSLQGAGTEAFF
-	TRBV29-1	TRBJ1-2	-	TGCAGCGTTGAAGATAGAGGAGGTGGCTACACCTTC	CSVEDRGGGYTF
TRBD1	TRBV25-1	TRBJ2-1	-	TGTGCCAGCAGTGAAGAGGGAAGGACAGGGTACTCCTACAATGAGCAGTTCTTC	CASSEEGRTGYSYNEQFF
-	TRBV6-4	TRBJ2-1	-	TGTGCCAGCAGTGACTCTAGCGGCTCCTACAATGAGCAGTTCTTC	CASSDSSGSYNEQFF
-	TRBV7-2	TRBJ1-5	once	TGTGCCAGCAGCTTAGGTCGCCAGGGCCATAGCAATCAGCCCCAGCATTTT	CASSLGRQGHSNQPQHF
-	TRBV28	TRBJ1-1	-	TGTGCCAGCAGTTTAGATCGGAGAGCTTTCTTT	CASSLDRRAFF
-	TRBV20-1	TRBJ2-7	-	TGCAGTGCTAGTCGTGGAGGCGAGCAGTACTTC	CSASRGGEQYF
TRBD2	TRBV28	TRBJ2-1	-	TGTGCCAGCAGTTTACCTGGACTAGCGGTAAAACTAAATGAGCAGTTCTTC	CASSLPGLAVKLNEQFF
TRBD1	TRBV18	TRBJ2-1	-	TGTGCCAGCTCAACCGGGACAGACTACAATGAGCAGTTCTTC	CASSTGTDYNEQFF
TRBD2	TRBV9	TRBJ2-7	-	TGTGCCAGCAGCGTTCATCAAGCGGGGGGCGGCGAGCAGTACTTC	CASSVHQAGGGEQYF
TRBD1	TRBV15	TRBJ2-2	-	TGTGCCACCAGTCGGGACAGGGGATACGGGGAGCTGTTTTTT	CATSRDRGYGELFF
TRBD2	TRBV11-2	TRBJ2-1	once	TGTGCCAGCAGCTTAGGACGCAGCGGGAGATCGCGGAATGAGCAGTTCTTC	CASSLGRSGRSRNEQFF
TRBD1	TRBV7-2	TRBJ2-7	once	TGTGCCAGCAGCTCCGGGCACAGGGGGCTGGAGCAGTACTTC	CASSSGHRGLEQYF
-	TRBV6-6	TRBJ2-3	few	TGTGCCAGCAGTACCGGACTAGATACGCAGTATTTT	CASSTGLDTQYF
TRBD1	TRBV10-1	TRBJ1-5	-	TGCGCCAGCAGTGCCAAGGGGGCTGCCAATCAGCCCCAGCATTTT	CASSAKGAANQPQHF
TRBD2	TRBV6-1	TRBJ2-3	-	TGTGCCAGCAGTGAACTAAGCGGGATGCTCACAGATACGCAGTATTTT	CASSELSGMLTDTQYF
TRBD1	TRBV5-4	TRBJ2-4	-	TGTGCCAGCAGCTCCGGGACAGGGGGAAACTACGTGGCCAAAAACATTCAGTACTTC	CASSSGTGGNYVAKNIQYF